The rows below give T cell receptor beta chains drawn from one sample of a study of post-analysis software for immune sequencing data. TCRdb used MiXCR to reprocess the PCR reads, holding one entry per CDR3 protein. The sample holds around 400,000 distinct CDR3 sequences, about a third seen once. Sequencing input: blood. The receptors were gathered from a girl aged 5-17 years with multiple sclerosis. Each CDR3 is given with its conserved first and last residue. A D gene is named only where the DNA matches it firmly. The size field is filled for only some rows; it gives once, few, many or a size class.

d_call	v_call	clone_size	j_call	cdr3_aa	cdr3_nt
.	TRBV12-3/TRBV12-4	few	TRBJ2-1	CASSFPGVGQFF	TGTGCCAGCAGTTTCCCCGGTGTAGGGCAGTTCTTC
.	TRBV4-2	few	TRBJ2-3	CASSTQMGNTDTQYF	TGTGCCAGCAGCACGCAGATGGGCAACACAGATACGCAGTATTTT
.	TRBV20-1	.	TRBJ2-7	CSARLGASYEQYF	TGCAGTGCGCGCTTAGGGGCGTCCTACGAGCAGTACTTC
.	TRBV10-3	.	TRBJ2-5	CAISEPLKGEETQYF	TGTGCCATCAGTGAGCCCCTTAAGGGGGAAGAGACCCAGTACTTC
.	TRBV7-9	.	TRBJ2-1	CTSSAPTGSSYNEQFF	TGTACCAGCAGCGCCCCAACAGGGAGCTCCTACAATGAGCAGTTCTTC
TRBD2	TRBV7-2	few	TRBJ2-3	CASSPPQAGSTDTQYF	TGTGCCAGCAGCCCTCCTCAAGCGGGGAGCACAGATACGCAGTATTTT
TRBD2	TRBV27	.	TRBJ2-3	CASSLRTSEDTQYF	TGTGCCAGCAGTCTAAGGACTAGCGAGGATACGCAGTATTTT
.	TRBV27	.	TRBJ2-7	CASSLGSGVRDGQYF	TGTGCCAGCAGTTTAGGATCCGGGGTTAGGGACGGGCAGTACTTC
.	TRBV7-2	many	TRBJ2-5	CASSLFHTQETQYF	TGTGCCAGCAGCTTATTCCACACCCAAGAGACCCAGTACTTC
TRBD1	TRBV7-2	once	TRBJ1-5	CASSVRDRSNQPQHF	TGTGCCAGCAGCGTCCGGGACAGGAGCAATCAGCCCCAGCATTTT
.	TRBV7-9	.	TRBJ2-3	CASSDVATATDTQYF	TGTGCCAGCAGCGACGTTGCAACAGCCACAGATACGCAGTATTTT
TRBD1	TRBV28	many	TRBJ2-3	CASSLSRQGARVEYF	TGTGCCAGCAGTTTATCCCGACAGGGGGCGCGGGTAGAGTATTTT
TRBD1	TRBV25-1	.	TRBJ2-7	CASSELGQGSYEQYF	TGTGCCAGCAGTGAACTCGGACAGGGATCCTACGAGCAGTACTTC
TRBD2	TRBV10-3	.	TRBJ2-3	CAIKAGPAGDTQYF	TGTGCCATCAAAGCGGGGCCTGCAGGGGATACGCAGTATTTT
.	TRBV11-2	.	TRBJ2-3	CASSLLGLFTDTQYF	TGTGCCAGCAGCTTACTAGGACTATTCACAGATACGCAGTATTTT
.	TRBV6-5	.	TRBJ2-3	CASSYGRTTDTQYF	TGTGCCAGCAGTTACGGCAGGACCACAGATACGCAGTATTTT
.	TRBV7-2	few	TRBJ2-7	CASSLGSSEQYF	TGTGCCAGCAGCTTAGGATCCAGCGAGCAGTACTTC
.	TRBV2	.	TRBJ1-5	CASGGRGANQPQHF	TGTGCCAGCGGGGGGCGGGGGGCCAATCAGCCCCAGCATTTT
TRBD2	TRBV12-3/TRBV12-4	.	TRBJ2-1	CASAGGTSGGGQFF	TGTGCCAGCGCCGGGGGGACTAGCGGGGGAGGGCAGTTCTTC
.	TRBV12-3/TRBV12-4	.	TRBJ1-2	CASSLNGVDYGYTF	TGTGCCAGCAGTTTAAACGGGGTCGACTATGGCTACACCTTC
.	TRBV7-3	few	TRBJ2-7	CASSPHSRGYEQYF	TGTGCCAGCAGCCCACATTCCCGCGGCTACGAGCAGTACTTC
.	TRBV20-1	few	TRBJ2-5	CSARGPPQGQATQYF	TGCAGTGCTAGAGGCCCGCCCCAGGGGCAAGCGACCCAGTACTTC
.	TRBV10-3	.	TRBJ1-1	CAIRPYTGPEAFF	TGTGCCATCAGGCCCTATACAGGACCTGAAGCTTTCTTT
TRBD2	TRBV28	few	TRBJ2-3	CASSLPGTSGDLTDTQYF	TGTGCCAGCAGTTTGCCCGGGACTAGCGGGGACCTCACAGATACGCAGTATTTT
.	TRBV5-1	few	TRBJ2-3	CASSLDQTGFPDTQYF	TGCGCCAGCAGCTTGGACCAAACAGGGTTCCCAGATACGCAGTATTTT
TRBD1	TRBV6-6	few	TRBJ1-5	CASSRDRGDSNQPQHF	TGTGCCAGCAGCAGGGACAGGGGTGATAGCAATCAGCCCCAGCATTTT
.	TRBV3-1	.	TRBJ1-6	CASSPRSVSPLHF	TGTGCCAGCAGCCCCCGCTCGGTATCACCCCTCCACTTT
.	TRBV7-2	.	TRBJ2-1	CASTRDVSEQFF	TGTGCCAGCACCCGAGACGTGAGTGAGCAGTTCTTC
.	TRBV2	.	TRBJ2-3	CASSKDSSSTDTQYF	TGTGCCAGCAGCAAGGACAGCTCCAGCACAGATACGCAGTATTTT
.	TRBV5-5	.	TRBJ2-3	CASSPILSTDTQYF	TGTGCCAGCAGCCCCATATTAAGCACAGATACGCAGTATTTT
.	TRBV6-5	.	TRBJ1-2	CASRGAGYTF	TGTGCCAGCAGGGGCGCGGGCTACACCTTC
.	TRBV7-9	.	TRBJ2-3	CASRPGFTDTQYF	TGTGCCAGCAGGCCGGGGTTCACAGATACGCAGTATTTT
.	TRBV6-6	few	TRBJ2-2	CASSYSNRAGGELFF	TGTGCCAGCAGTTACTCGAACAGGGCGGGCGGGGAGCTGTTTTTT
TRBD2	TRBV9	.	TRBJ2-5	CASSINSGGLRETQYF	TGTGCCAGCAGCATCAACAGCGGGGGGTTACGAGAGACCCAGTACTTC
.	TRBV4-2	few	TRBJ1-2	CASSQGSLTRPLGAVAYGYTF	TGTGCCAGCAGCCAAGGAAGTTTAACCAGACCTTTAGGGGCTGTGGCCTATGGCTACACCTTC
.	TRBV28	.	TRBJ2-5	CASNGAAGSQETQYF	TGTGCCAGCAACGGAGCGGCGGGCAGCCAAGAGACCCAGTACTTC
.	TRBV5-6	few	TRBJ2-5	CASSRGQLRQETQYF	TGTGCCAGCAGCCGAGGACAGTTGCGGCAGGAGACCCAGTACTTC
.	TRBV10-3	.	TRBJ2-7	CAISPTSTYEQYF	TGTGCCATCAGCCCAACTAGCACCTACGAGCAGTACTTC
.	TRBV9	few	TRBJ2-7	CASSVVAGSYEQYF	TGTGCCAGCAGCGTAGTGGCCGGCTCCTACGAGCAGTACTTC
.	TRBV7-3	few	TRBJ2-3	CASSLTLLDTQYF	TGTGCCAGCAGCTTAACGTTACTAGATACGCAGTATTTT
.	TRBV7-9	.	TRBJ2-7	CASSLGITEQYF	TGTGCCAGCAGCCTTGGTATTACCGAGCAGTACTTC
.	TRBV7-2	.	TRBJ2-2	CASSWDHGVSGELFF	TGTGCCAGCAGTTGGGATCATGGGGTCTCCGGGGAGCTGTTTTTT
.	TRBV20-1	few	TRBJ2-7	CSARDMGATWGDSYEQYF	TGCAGTGCTAGAGATATGGGGGCCACTTGGGGGGACTCCTACGAGCAGTACTTC
TRBD1	TRBV10-3	few	TRBJ1-5	CAIRTGPGQPQHF	TGTGCCATCAGGACAGGGCCGGGACAGCCCCAGCATTTT
TRBD1	TRBV20-1	few	TRBJ1-1	CSARQGALNTEAFF	TGCAGTGCTAGACAGGGGGCTTTGAACACTGAAGCTTTCTTT
.	TRBV27	.	TRBJ2-3	CASSDRSLSTDTQYF	TGTGCCAGCAGTGACAGGTCCCTTAGCACAGATACGCAGTATTTT
TRBD2	TRBV7-9	many	TRBJ2-3	CASSSRAGSTDTQYF	TGTGCCAGCAGCTCCAGAGCGGGGAGCACAGATACGCAGTATTTT
TRBD2	TRBV25-1	few	TRBJ2-7	CASSVTSGPYEQYF	TGTGCCAGCAGTGTAACTAGCGGACCCTACGAGCAGTACTTC
TRBD2	TRBV12-3/TRBV12-4	many	TRBJ2-5	CASSPGLEETQYF	TGTGCCAGCAGTCCGGGACTAGAGGAGACCCAGTACTTC
.	TRBV6-5	few	TRBJ2-5	CASSYGTVETQYF	TGTGCCAGCAGTTACGGCACGGTGGAGACCCAGTACTTC
TRBD2	TRBV5-1	.	TRBJ2-5	CASSAVVAGETQYF	TGCGCCAGCAGCGCGGTAGTAGCGGGAGAGACCCAGTACTTC
.	TRBV3-1	.	TRBJ2-5	CASSQGWTDKETQYF	TGTGCCAGCAGCCAGGGTTGGACAGATAAAGAGACCCAGTACTTC
TRBD1	TRBV7-2	.	TRBJ2-5	CASSRQGARETQYF	TGTGCCAGCAGTCGACAGGGGGCTCGGGAGACCCAGTACTTC
.	TRBV7-9	.	TRBJ2-7	CASSLETASYEQYF	TGTGCCAGCAGCTTGGAGACAGCCTCCTACGAGCAGTACTTC
.	TRBV20-1	few	TRBJ2-5	CSAEPGGETQYF	TGCAGTGCGGAACCAGGGGGGGAGACCCAGTACTTC
TRBD1	TRBV7-2	few	TRBJ1-1	CASSFHPDRASTEAFF	TGTGCCAGCAGCTTTCACCCCGACAGGGCGAGCACTGAAGCTTTCTTT
.	TRBV4-2	few	TRBJ2-7	CASSQEKYQGYEQYF	TGTGCCAGCAGCCAAGAAAAATACCAGGGCTACGAGCAGTACTTC
.	TRBV4-1	.	TRBJ1-6	CASSHSGRVTSSPLHF	TGCGCCAGCAGCCATTCTGGCAGGGTGACAAGTTCACCCCTCCACTTT
.	TRBV9	few	TRBJ1-2	CASSVEDAGWGYTF	TGTGCCAGCAGCGTAGAAGATGCAGGGTGGGGCTACACCTTC